The present TCR beta chain was sequenced within a study of neoadjuvant anti-PD-1 for oral cavity cancer. The wider study: Patients mostly received three to four biweekly nivolumab doses at 3 mg/kg before surgery. Non-progressing patients received a fourth nivolumab dose near day 43, then surgery on days 50-56.

Time point given: after neoadjuvant nivolumab, at surgical resection. These oral cavity squamous cell carcinomas were HPV-negative and locally advanced. Analysis of PBMCs was direct, with no culture step. The CDR3 consists of 13 residues. Germline CDR1 LNHNV, CDR2 YYDKDF (reference sequence). V gave up 3 bases and J gave up 4 bases; unmatched junction bases: 2. The method was immunoSEQ multiplex PCR; TCRdb's version includes in-frame clones alone and lacks a portion of them. The sample includes fewer than 8,000 clones, 55% to 65% of them seen just once. The sequencing used PBMCs, collected after nivolumab (anti-PD-1) treatment. This TCR came from a person aged 35 to 85 with oral cavity squamous cell carcinoma. V gene TRBV15 combines with J gene TRBJ2-7, with 8 bases lining up with TRBD1. The CDR3 coding sequence is TGTGCCACCAGCAGTGACAGGGGTTACGAGCAGTACTTC. Translating it yields CATSSDRGYEQYF.